This T cell receptor (beta chain) derives from a study of vaccination effects on CD4 cells after COVID-19. General study results and limits: Of the vaccine-induced clones from healthy vaccinees, merely 1 of 255 recognized common cold coronaviruses as well.

A remark on this clone: What it recognizes is unknown.

In the ViraFEST assay, antigen-specific CD4+ clonotypes were identified by expansion after peptide-pool stimulation. Following culture for roughly 10 days, CD4+ T cells were isolated. Every participant took two doses of the BNT162b2 or mRNA-1273 vaccine. Vaccinees lacked prior SARS-CoV-2 infection and tested negative for nucleocapsid antibodies. Every well housed around 2.1 million PBMC, which grew in culture alongside roughly 10 IU/ml IL-2 and approximately 10 ug/ml peptides. Method: immunoSEQ multiplex PCR; TCRdb's copy keeps in-frame clones and lacks some. Of about 30,000 clones in the sample, 75% to 90% are singletons; the top ten hold 5% to 6.5%. CDR3 length equals 13 residues. V lost 5 bases, J lost 2 bases, and 10 bases lay in between. Germline V lookup: CDR1 GTSNPN, CDR2 SVGIG (reference sequence).

The sample consisted of CD4+ T cells from PBMCs cultured with SARS-CoV-2 spike peptides, taken after COVID-19 vaccination. The rearrangement uses TRBV30 and TRBJ1-5; D not resolved. The clonotype originates from a human donor who received a COVID-19 vaccine. Some clones in this sample may be carry-over from other donors' samples. The CDR3 region has the DNA TGTGCCTGGGCGTTGGAGGGCAATCAGCCCCAGCATTTT. Translation: CAWALEGNQPQHF. Combining the CDR3 with reference TRBV30 and TRBJ1-5 gives the whole variable domain SQTIHQWPATLVQPVGSPLSLECTVEGTSNPNLYWYRQAAGRGLQLLFYSVGIGQISSEVPQNLSASRPQDRQFILSSKKLLLSDSGFYLCAWALEGNQPQHFGDGTRLSIL.